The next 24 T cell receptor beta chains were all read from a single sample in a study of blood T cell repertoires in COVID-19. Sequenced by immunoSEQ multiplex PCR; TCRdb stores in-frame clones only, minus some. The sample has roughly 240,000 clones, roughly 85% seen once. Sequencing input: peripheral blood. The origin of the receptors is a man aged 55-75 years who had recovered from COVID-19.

CDR3 amino acids: CASSEQVIGNEQFF. The CDR3 region has the DNA TGTGCCAGCAGTGAACAGGTGATAGGCAATGAGCAGTTCTTC. The chain links TRBV6-1 to TRBJ2-1; no reliable D call. V gave up 2 bases and J gave up 6 bases, with 11 bases separating them. The length of the CDR3 is 14 residues. CDR1 and CDR2 (germline): MNHNS, SASEGT.

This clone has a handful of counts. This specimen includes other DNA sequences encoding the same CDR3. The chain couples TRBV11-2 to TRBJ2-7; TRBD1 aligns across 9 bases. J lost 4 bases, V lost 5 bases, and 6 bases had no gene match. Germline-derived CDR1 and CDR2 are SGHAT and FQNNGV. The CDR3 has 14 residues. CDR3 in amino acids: CASSPSTGGYEQYF. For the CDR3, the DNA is TGTGCCAGCAGCCCCTCGACAGGGGGGTACGAGCAGTACTTC.

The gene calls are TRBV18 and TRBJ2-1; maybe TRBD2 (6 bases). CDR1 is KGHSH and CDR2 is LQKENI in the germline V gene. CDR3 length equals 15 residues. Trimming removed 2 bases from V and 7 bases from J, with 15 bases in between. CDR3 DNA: TGTGCCAGCTCACCAGTCCCGGGAGCGAAAAATGAGCAGTTCTTC. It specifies CASSPVPGAKNEQFF.

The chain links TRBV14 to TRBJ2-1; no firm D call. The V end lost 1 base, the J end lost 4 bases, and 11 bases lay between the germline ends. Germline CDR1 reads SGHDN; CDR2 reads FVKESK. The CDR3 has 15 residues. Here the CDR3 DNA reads TGTGCCAGCAGCCAAGGGGCCGGTAGGTACAATGAGCAGTTCTTC. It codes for CASSQGAGRYNEQFF.

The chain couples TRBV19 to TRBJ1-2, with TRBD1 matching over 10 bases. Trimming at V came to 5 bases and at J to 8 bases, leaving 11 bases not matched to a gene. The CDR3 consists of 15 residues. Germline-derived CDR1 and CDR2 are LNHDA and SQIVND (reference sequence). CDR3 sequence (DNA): TGTGCCAGTAGTGCAACCGACAGGGGGCTGAGAGGCTACACCTTC. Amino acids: CASSATDRGLRGYTF. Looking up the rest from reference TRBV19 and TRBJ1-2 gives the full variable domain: DGGITQSPKYLFRKEGQNVTLSCEQNLNHDAMYWYRQDPGQGLRLIYYSQIVNDFQKGDIAEGYSVSREKKESFPLTVTSAQKNPTAFYLCASSATDRGLRGYTFGSGTRLTVV.

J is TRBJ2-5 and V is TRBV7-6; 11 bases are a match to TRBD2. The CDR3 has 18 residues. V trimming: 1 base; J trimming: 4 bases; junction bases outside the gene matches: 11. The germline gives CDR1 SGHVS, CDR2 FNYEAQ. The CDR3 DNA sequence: TGTGCCAGCAGCTTAGTGGCACTAGCGGGGGCCGGGGGAGAGACCCAGTACTTC. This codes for CASSLVALAGAGGETQYF. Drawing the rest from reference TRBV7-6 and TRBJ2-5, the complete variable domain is GAGVSQSPRYKVTKRGQDVALRCDPISGHVSLYWYRQALGQGPEFLTYFNYEAQQDKSGLPNDRFSAERPEGSISTLTIQRTEQRDSAMYRCASSLVALAGAGGETQYFGPGTRLLVL.

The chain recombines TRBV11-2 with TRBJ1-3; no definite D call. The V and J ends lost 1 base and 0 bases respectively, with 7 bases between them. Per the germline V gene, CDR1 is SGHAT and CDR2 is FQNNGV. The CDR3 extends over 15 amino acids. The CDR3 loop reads CASSLAGLSGNTIYF. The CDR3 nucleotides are TGTGCCAGCAGCTTAGCCGGACTCTCTGGAAACACCATATATTTT.

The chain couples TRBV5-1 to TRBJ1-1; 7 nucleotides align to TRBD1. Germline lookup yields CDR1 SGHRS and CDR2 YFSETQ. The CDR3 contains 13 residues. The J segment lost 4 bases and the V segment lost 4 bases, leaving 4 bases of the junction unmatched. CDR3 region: CASSLRQGTEAFF. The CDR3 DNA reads TGCGCCAGCAGCCTGAGACAGGGCACTGAAGCTTTCTTT.

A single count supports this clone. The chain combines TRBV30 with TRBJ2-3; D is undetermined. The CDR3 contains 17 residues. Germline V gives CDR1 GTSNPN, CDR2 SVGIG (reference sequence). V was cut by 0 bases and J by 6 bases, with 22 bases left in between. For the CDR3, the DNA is TGTGCCTGGAGTGTAGTTTCCGCCCTCATAGTGATGGATACGCAGTATTTT. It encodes CAWSVVSALIVMDTQYF.

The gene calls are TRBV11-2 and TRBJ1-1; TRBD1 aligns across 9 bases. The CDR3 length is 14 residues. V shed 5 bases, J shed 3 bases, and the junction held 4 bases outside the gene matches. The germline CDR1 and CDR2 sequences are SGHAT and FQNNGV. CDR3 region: CASSVRDRDTEAFF. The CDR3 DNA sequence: TGTGCCAGCAGCGTCCGGGACAGGGACACTGAAGCTTTCTTT.

DNA of the CDR3: TGTGCCAGCAGCTTAGAGGAGGGGCGACAACTCTACAATGAGCAGTTCTTC. The encoded protein is CASSLEEGRQLYNEQFF. The chain carries TRBV7-9 and TRBJ2-1; the D gene is possibly TRBD2 (6 bases). CDR3 size: 17 residues. V lost 1 base to trimming and J lost 3 bases, with 16 bases between them. From germline, CDR1 is SEHNR and CDR2 FQNEAQ (reference sequence).

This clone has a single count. This CDR3 reads CASTPGRGAVGYTF. DNA of the CDR3: TGTGCCAGCACCCCCGGTCGGGGGGCTGTAGGCTACACCTTC. This chain uses TRBV28 with TRBJ1-2, with D possibly matching TRBD1 (6 bases). The germline CDR1 and CDR2 sequences are MDHEN and SYDVKM. CDR3 length: 14 residues. The V end was cut by 7 bases, the J end by 8 bases, with 20 bases between.

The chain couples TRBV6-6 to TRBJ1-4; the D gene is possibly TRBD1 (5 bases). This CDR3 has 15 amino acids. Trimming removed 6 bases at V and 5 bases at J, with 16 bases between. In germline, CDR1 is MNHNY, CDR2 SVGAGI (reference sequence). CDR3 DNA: TGTGCCAGCAGGTCGGGGGGGGGAGAAAATGAAAAACTGTTTTTT. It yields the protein CASRSGGGENEKLFF.

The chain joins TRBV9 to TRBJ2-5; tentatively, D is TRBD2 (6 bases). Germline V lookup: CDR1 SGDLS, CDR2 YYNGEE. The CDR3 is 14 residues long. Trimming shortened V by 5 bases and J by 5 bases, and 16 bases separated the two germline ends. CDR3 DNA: TGTGCCAGCAGTCGGGACTCCACTTCGGAGACCCAGTACTTC. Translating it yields CASSRDSTSETQYF.

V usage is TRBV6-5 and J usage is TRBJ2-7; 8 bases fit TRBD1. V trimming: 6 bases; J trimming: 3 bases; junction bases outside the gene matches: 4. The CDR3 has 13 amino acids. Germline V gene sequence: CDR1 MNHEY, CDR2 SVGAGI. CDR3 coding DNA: TGTGCCAGCAGACTCACAGGGGGCTACGAGCAGTACTTC. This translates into CASRLTGGYEQYF.

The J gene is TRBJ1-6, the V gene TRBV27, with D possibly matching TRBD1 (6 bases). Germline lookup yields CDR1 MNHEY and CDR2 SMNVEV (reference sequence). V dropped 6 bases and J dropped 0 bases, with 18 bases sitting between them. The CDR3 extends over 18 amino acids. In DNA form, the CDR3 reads TGTGCCAGCAGGGACTTCGGGACACCTAGCTCCTATAATTCACCCCTCCACTTT. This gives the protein CASRDFGTPSSYNSPLHF.

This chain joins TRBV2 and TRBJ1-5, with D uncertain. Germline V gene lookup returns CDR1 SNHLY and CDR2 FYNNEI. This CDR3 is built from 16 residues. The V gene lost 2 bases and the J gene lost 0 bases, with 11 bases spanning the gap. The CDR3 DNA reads TGTGCCAGCAGTGAACCGGGTTCCTATAGCAATCAGCCCCAGCATTTT. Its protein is CASSEPGSYSNQPQHF.

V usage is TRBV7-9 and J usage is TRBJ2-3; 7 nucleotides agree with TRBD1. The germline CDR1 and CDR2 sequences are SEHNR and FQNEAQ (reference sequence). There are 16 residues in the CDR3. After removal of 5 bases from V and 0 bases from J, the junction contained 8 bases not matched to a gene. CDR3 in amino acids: CASSPLDRASTDTQYF. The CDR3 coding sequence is TGTGCCAGCAGCCCCTTAGACAGGGCCAGCACAGATACGCAGTATTTT. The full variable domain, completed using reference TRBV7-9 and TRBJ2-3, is DTGVSQNPRHKITKRGQNVTFRCDPISEHNRLYWYRQTLGQGPEFLTYFQNEAQLEKSRLLSDRFSAERPKGSFSTLEIQRTEQGDSAMYLCASSPLDRASTDTQYFGPGTRLTVL.

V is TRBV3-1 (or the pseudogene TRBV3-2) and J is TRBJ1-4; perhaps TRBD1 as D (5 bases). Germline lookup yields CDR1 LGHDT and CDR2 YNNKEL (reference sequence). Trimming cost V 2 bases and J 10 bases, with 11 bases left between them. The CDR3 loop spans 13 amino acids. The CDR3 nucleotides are TGTGCCAGCAGCCAAAGCGGGGCTGGAAAACTGTTTTTT. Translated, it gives CASSQSGAGKLFF.

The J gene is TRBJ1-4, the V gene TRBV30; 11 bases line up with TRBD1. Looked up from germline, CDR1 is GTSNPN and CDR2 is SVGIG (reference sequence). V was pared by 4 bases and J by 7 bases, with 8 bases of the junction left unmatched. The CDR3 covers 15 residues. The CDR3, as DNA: TGTGCCTGGAAACCTCCCGGGACAGGGGGTGAAAAACTGTTTTTT. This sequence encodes CAWKPPGTGGEKLFF.

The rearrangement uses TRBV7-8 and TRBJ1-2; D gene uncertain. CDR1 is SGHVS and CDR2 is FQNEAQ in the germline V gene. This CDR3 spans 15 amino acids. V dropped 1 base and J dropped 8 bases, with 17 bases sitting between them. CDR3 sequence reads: CASSLVNTGLNGYTF. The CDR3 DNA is TGTGCCAGCAGCTTAGTAAACACCGGGTTAAACGGCTACACCTTC.

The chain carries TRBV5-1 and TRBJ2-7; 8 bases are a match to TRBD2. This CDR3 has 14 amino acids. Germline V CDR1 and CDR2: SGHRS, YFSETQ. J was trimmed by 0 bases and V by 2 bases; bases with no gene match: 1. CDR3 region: CASSFSGDSYEQYF. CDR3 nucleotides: TGCGCCAGCAGCTTTAGCGGGGACTCCTACGAGCAGTACTTC. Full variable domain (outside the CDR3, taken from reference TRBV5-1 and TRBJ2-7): KAGVTQTPRYLIKTRGQQVTLSCSPISGHRSVSWYQQTPGQGLQFLFEYFSETQRNKGNFPGRFSGRQFSNSRSEMNVSTLELGDSALYLCASSFSGDSYEQYFGPGTRLTVT.

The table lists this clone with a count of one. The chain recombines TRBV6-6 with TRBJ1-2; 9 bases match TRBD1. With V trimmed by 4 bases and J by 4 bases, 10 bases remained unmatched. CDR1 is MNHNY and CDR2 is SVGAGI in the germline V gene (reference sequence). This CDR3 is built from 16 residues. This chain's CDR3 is CASSSKDRGWGYGYTF. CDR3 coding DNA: TGTGCCAGCAGTTCGAAGGACAGGGGATGGGGCTATGGCTACACCTTC.

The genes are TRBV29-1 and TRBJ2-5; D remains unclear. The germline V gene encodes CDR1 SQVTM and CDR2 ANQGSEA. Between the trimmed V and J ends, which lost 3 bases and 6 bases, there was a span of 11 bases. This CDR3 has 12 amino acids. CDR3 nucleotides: TGCAGCGTTGAGGTCCGGGTGCAGACCCAGTACTTC. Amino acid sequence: CSVEVRVQTQYF.